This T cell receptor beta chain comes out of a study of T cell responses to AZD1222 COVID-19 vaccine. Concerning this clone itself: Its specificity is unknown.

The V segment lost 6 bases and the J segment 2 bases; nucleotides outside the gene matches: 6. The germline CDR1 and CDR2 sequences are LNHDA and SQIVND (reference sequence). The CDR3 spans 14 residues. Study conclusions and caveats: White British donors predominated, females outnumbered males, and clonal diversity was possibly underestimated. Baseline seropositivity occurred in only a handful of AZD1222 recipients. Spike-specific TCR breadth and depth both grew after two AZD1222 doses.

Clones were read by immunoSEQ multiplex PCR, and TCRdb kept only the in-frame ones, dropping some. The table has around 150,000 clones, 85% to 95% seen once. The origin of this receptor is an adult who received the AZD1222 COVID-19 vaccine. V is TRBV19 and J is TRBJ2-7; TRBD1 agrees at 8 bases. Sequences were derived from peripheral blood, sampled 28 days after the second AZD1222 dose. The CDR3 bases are TGTGCCAGTAGACGACAGGGGTGGGCCTACGAGCAGTACTTC. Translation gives CASRRQGWAYEQYF. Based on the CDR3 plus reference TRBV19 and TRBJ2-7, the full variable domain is DGGITQSPKYLFRKEGQNVTLSCEQNLNHDAMYWYRQDPGQGLRLIYYSQIVNDFQKGDIAEGYSVSREKKESFPLTVTSAQKNPTAFYLCASRRQGWAYEQYFGPGTRLTVT.